Following are 10 T cell receptor beta chains from one sample sequenced in a study of blood T cell repertoires in COVID-19. Clones were read by immunoSEQ multiplex PCR, and TCRdb kept only the in-frame ones, dropping some. The table has tens of thousands of clones, 80% to 85% seen once. What was sequenced was peripheral blood. The receptors were gathered from a human donor in a cohort sampled during active COVID-19.

The chain combines TRBV5-4 with TRBJ1-1; D unresolved. The CDR3 has 13 residues. Germline V gives CDR1 SGHNT, CDR2 YYREEE (reference sequence). With 3 bases removed from V and 0 bases from J, the gap between germline ends came to 6 bases. The CDR3 loop is CASSSDMNTEAFF. The CDR3 nucleotides read TGTGCCAGCAGCTCAGACATGAACACTGAAGCTTTCTTT.

The genes are TRBV12-3 or TRBV12-4 and TRBJ2-1; D is unresolved. Trimming took 3 bases from V and 6 from J, leaving 6 bases between them. This CDR3 region has 12 residues. The CDR3 DNA is TGTGCCAGCAGTTTTACGGGCAATGAGCAGTTCTTC. Protein product: CASSFTGNEQFF.

The genes are TRBV27 and TRBJ1-1; D might be TRBD1 (5 bases). The CDR3 runs 18 residues. V was clipped by 0 bases and J by 5 bases, with 22 bases between them. Germline V lookup: CDR1 MNHEY, CDR2 SMNVEV (reference sequence). The CDR3 reads CASSLSRRGTGGQTEAFF. The CDR3 DNA sequence: TGTGCCAGCAGTTTATCGCGGAGGGGCACCGGAGGGCAAACTGAAGCTTTCTTT.

This clone occurred a few times. The rearrangement uses TRBV29-1 and TRBJ1-3; perhaps TRBD1 as D (5 bases). The CDR3 length is 13 residues. The germline V and J ends were trimmed by 6 bases and 0 bases, with 9 bases remaining between them. CDR1 and CDR2 (germline): SQVTM, ANQGSEA. As DNA, the CDR3 is TGCAGCGTAAGGACATACTCTGGAAACACCATATATTTT. As protein: CSVRTYSGNTIYF.

CDR3 nucleotides: TGTGCCAGAAGCCTCGACAGGAATGTGCGAAACTATGGCTACACCTTC. Protein sequence: CARSLDRNVRNYGYTF. The chain employs TRBV5-3 and TRBJ1-2; tentatively, D is TRBD1 (6 bases). TRBV5-3 is recorded as an ORF, its role being uncertain. Trimming took off 4 bases at V and 2 bases at J, with 18 bases between the two ends. The CDR3 covers 16 residues.

This clone was found once. The chain employs TRBV4-1 and TRBJ2-7, with a possible D match to TRBD2 (5 bases). CDR1 is MGHRA and CDR2 is YSYEKL in the germline V gene. The CDR3 contains 16 residues. The V end was cut by 2 bases, the J end by 1 base, with 15 bases between. CDR3 coding DNA: TGCGCCAGCAGCCAACGAAGACTACCCTTATCCTACGAGCAGTACTTC. Translated: CASSQRRLPLSYEQYF.

V usage is TRBV2 and J usage is TRBJ2-1, with 10 bases matching TRBD1. The CDR3 consists of 14 residues. Germline CDR1 reads SNHLY; CDR2 reads FYNNEI. After removal of 7 bases from V and 3 bases from J, the junction contained 3 bases not matched to a gene. For the CDR3, the DNA is TGTGCCAGCAATCGGGACAGGGGCTACAATGAGCAGTTCTTC. Its translation is CASNRDRGYNEQFF.

The chain links TRBV6-2 or TRBV6-3 to TRBJ2-7; D is unclear. Trimming stripped 4 bases from V and 2 bases from J, with 21 bases between. The CDR3 has 17 residues. CDR1 and CDR2 from the germline V gene are MNHEY and SVGEGT. The CDR3 nucleotides read TGTGCCAGCAGTTCCTCACGATACAGAAGTTCCACCTACGAGCAGTACTTC. This encodes CASSSSRYRSSTYEQYF.

In this sample, this clone turned up a few times. This chain links TRBV20-1 with TRBJ2-2, with a weak D call TRBD1 (6 bases). V lost 3 bases, J lost 0 bases, and 8 bases lay in between. Germline assignment: CDR1 DFQATT and CDR2 SNEGSKA (reference sequence). The CDR3 is 14 residues long. Written as DNA, the CDR3 is TGCAGTGCTAGTTACAGGGCGAACACCGGGGAGCTGTTTTTT. Amino acid sequence: CSASYRANTGELFF.

The genes are TRBV2 and TRBJ1-6; the match to TRBD1 covers 8 bases. The germline CDR1 and CDR2 sequences are SNHLY and FYNNEI. The CDR3 has 15 residues. The V segment lost 8 bases and the J segment 6 bases; nucleotides outside the gene matches: 9. CDR3 sequence reads: CASSPKTGGNSPLHF. The CDR3 DNA is TGTGCCAGCTCGCCTAAAACAGGGGGTAATTCACCCCTCCACTTT.